This TCR beta chain emerged from a study of blood T cells in healthy people across ages. Study-level results: CMV status of donors was not determined, possibly confounding expanded clonotype changes.

This clonotype was detected a few times. The antigen is unknown. Together with a sample-barcoded 5' primer, a J-beta primer mix was included in a second PCR lasting roughly 6 to 12 cycles. TCRdb redid the calling of the 5' RACE reads with MiXCR, one entry per CDR3 protein. The table has about 1.5 million distinct CDR3 sequences, roughly 43% seen once. The amount of total RNA extracted per sample was at least 5.5 micrograms. CDR1 is SQVTM and CDR2 is ANQGSEA in the germline V gene. This CDR3 has 16 amino acids. This sequence originates from a young woman in good health. Material for sequencing was blood. The chain couples TRBV29-1 to TRBJ2-2; no clear D. The DNA of the CDR3 is TGCTCCTATCCACCCGGGCCACCCCCTAACACCGGGGAGCTGTTTTTT. It encodes CSYPPGPPPNTGELFF.